This T cell receptor (beta chain) was found in a study of long-term antiretroviral therapy in people with HIV. Study conclusions and caveats: Across all time points, the repertoire was dominated by clones that expanded before ART. HIV repertoire CDR3 lengths ranged less widely than those of controls.

Run at survey level, the immunoSEQ assay was version v3.0. Generated by immunoSEQ multiplex PCR, the TCRdb table keeps only in-frame clones and is missing some. The sample has about 30,000 clones; over 90% are singletons. Germline-derived CDR1 and CDR2 are SGHTA and FQGNSA. Trimming at V came to 1 base and at J to 0 bases, leaving 13 bases not matched to a gene. The CDR3 is made up of 19 amino acids. Details on this clone: Its antigen is unidentified.

Here the sequenced sample was unsorted PBMCs, taken more than 6 years after starting antiretroviral therapy. The TCR was taken from a man in his thirties or forties with HIV. V is TRBV7-2 and J is TRBJ2-3, with 7 bases fitting TRBD2. For the CDR3, the DNA is TGTGCCAGCAGCTTAGTCCGTTTCCTAGCGGTCCCTAGCACAGATACGCAGTATTTT. It specifies CASSLVRFLAVPSTDTQYF.